This entry lists 24 T cell receptor beta chains sequenced from one sample in a study of shared clonotypes between healthy human individuals. Sequencing was performed with immunoSEQ multiplex PCR; in TCRdb, only in-frame clones are kept and a portion is missing. The top ten hold around 0.61% of the sample, which has roughly 1,000,000 clones, approximately 80% seen once. The material sequenced was memory CD4+ T cells from PBMCs. Subset specified: CD45RA-negative fraction. The receptors originated from a man aged 18 to 29 in good health. Some clones in this sample may be carry-over from other donors' samples.

This rearrangement joins TRBV5-8 to TRBJ2-1, with 14 positions matching TRBD2. Trimming at V came to 0 bases and at J to 8 bases, leaving 4 bases not matched to a gene. CDR3 length: 16 residues. The germline gives CDR1 SGHTS, CDR2 YDEGEE. The CDR3 DNA reads as TGTGCCAGCAGCTTGGTGGGACTAGCGGGAGTCCATGAGCAGTTCTTC. It specifies CASSLVGLAGVHEQFF.

This rearrangement joins TRBV28 to TRBJ2-5, with D perhaps matching TRBD2 (5 bases). This CDR3 comprises 11 residues. V dropped 2 bases and J dropped 8 bases, with 6 bases sitting between them. From germline, CDR1 is MDHEN and CDR2 SYDVKM. This CDR3 is CASSLGSTQYF. The CDR3 DNA follows: TGTGCCAGCAGTTTAGGGAGTACCCAGTACTTC.

The J gene is TRBJ2-1, the V gene TRBV18, with TRBD2 identical over 15 bases. The CDR3 consists of 16 residues. The V gene's germline CDR1 is KGHSH and CDR2 LQKENI. The V gene end was trimmed by 2 bases and the J gene end by 5 bases; junction bases not matched to a gene: 1. CDR3 in DNA: TGTGCCAGCTCACCAGGACTAGCGGGAGGGAACAATGAGCAGTTCTTC. This codes for CASSPGLAGGNNEQFF. The full variable domain, rest sourced from reference TRBV18 and TRBJ2-1, is NAGVMQNPRHLVRRRGQEARLRCSPMKGHSHVYWYRQLPEEGLKFMVYLQKENIIDESGMPKERFSAEFPKEGPSILRIQQVVRGDSAAYFCASSPGLAGGNNEQFFGPGTRLTVL.

The genes are TRBV5-4 and TRBJ2-1; 10 nucleotides line up with TRBD2. V lost 4 bases, J lost 2 bases, and 6 bases stayed unmatched. The CDR3 extends over 16 amino acids. The V gene's germline CDR1 is SGHNT and CDR2 YYREEE (reference sequence). The CDR3 DNA is TGTGCCAGCAGCATATCTGGGACTAGCGCCTACAATGAGCAGTTCTTC. Its protein is CASSISGTSAYNEQFF.

The chain joins TRBV29-1 to TRBJ1-1; D possibly corresponds to TRBD1 (5 bases). This CDR3 is built from 14 residues. The V end was cut by 0 bases, the J end by 1 base, with 9 bases between. Germline V CDR1 and CDR2: SQVTM, ANQGSEA. This CDR3 reads CSVEDQGSNTEAFF. DNA of the CDR3: TGCAGCGTTGAAGATCAGGGATCGAACACTGAAGCTTTCTTT.

This chain uses TRBV30 with TRBJ2-3, with 14 bases matching TRBD2. The J segment lost 1 base and the V segment lost 5 bases, leaving 8 bases of the junction unmatched. This CDR3 has 17 residues. Germline loops: CDR1 GTSNPN, CDR2 SVGIG (reference sequence). Here the CDR3 DNA reads TGTGCCTGGCGACGGACTAGCGGGAGGCGAGGCACAGATACGCAGTATTTT. Amino acids: CAWRRTSGRRGTDTQYF. The variable domain in full, with the rest retrieved from reference TRBV30 and TRBJ2-3, is SQTIHQWPATLVQPVGSPLSLECTVEGTSNPNLYWYRQAAGRGLQLLFYSVGIGQISSEVPQNLSASRPQDRQFILSSKKLLLSDSGFYLCAWRRTSGRRGTDTQYFGPGTRLTVL.

This chain joins TRBV9 and TRBJ2-1; 10 nucleotides line up with TRBD2. The CDR3 extends over 15 amino acids. V dropped 6 bases and J dropped 5; count of bases not matched to a gene: 8. Germline CDR1 reads SGDLS; CDR2 reads YYNGEE. This chain's CDR3 is CASTFGTSENNEQFF. In nucleotides, the CDR3 is TGTGCCAGCACCTTTGGGACTAGCGAAAACAATGAGCAGTTCTTC.

V gene TRBV4-2 combines with J gene TRBJ2-4; 9 bases align to TRBD2. The CDR3 covers 15 residues. The ends lost 5 bases at V and 10 bases at J; junction bases unmatched: 12. Per the germline V gene, CDR1 is LGHNA and CDR2 is YNFKEQ. In DNA form, the CDR3 reads TGTGCCAGCAGCGTTATCGGAGCGGGAGGTGCTATTCAGTACTTC. The encoded protein is CASSVIGAGGAIQYF.

The chain couples TRBV5-1 to TRBJ2-1; 8 bases align to TRBD2. Germline CDR1 and CDR2: SGHRS and YFSETQ. The CDR3 consists of 14 residues. Trimming at V came to 2 bases and at J to 7 bases, leaving 5 bases not matched to a gene. In nucleotides, the CDR3 is TGCGCCAGCAGCTTCAGCGGGAGTCTGAATGAGCAGTTCTTC. It is translated as CASSFSGSLNEQFF.

The chain uses TRBV6-1 and TRBJ2-7; D call uncertain. Germline V gene lookup returns CDR1 MNHNS and CDR2 SASEGT. CDR3 size: 13 residues. Deletions cut 4 bases from V and 2 bases from J, with 9 bases between. The CDR3 bases are TGTGCCAGCAGTGCCGCCCGGGCCTACGAGCAGTACTTC. This sequence encodes CASSAARAYEQYF.

Concerning this clone: This sample also contains other DNA sequences that code for the same CDR3. The chain couples TRBV19 to TRBJ1-2; D is uncertain. There are 12 residues in the CDR3. CDR1 and CDR2 from the germline V gene are LNHDA and SQIVND (reference sequence). V was shortened by 2 bases and J by 4 bases, with 5 bases between the two germline ends. CDR3 coding DNA: TGTGCCAGTAGTATAATCGGCTATGGCTACACCTTC. This codes for CASSIIGYGYTF.

In its sample, this clone was seen a few times. The V and J genes are TRBV11-2 and TRBJ2-4; D gene ambiguous. In germline, CDR1 is SGHAT, CDR2 FQNNGV. Trimming cost V 4 bases and J 5 bases, with 9 bases left between them. The CDR3 runs to 13 residues. The DNA for the CDR3 is TGTGCCAGCAGCTCCGGCCCAGAAAACATTCAGTACTTC. This gives the protein CASSSGPENIQYF.

This chain links TRBV28 with TRBJ1-1; 7 bases align to TRBD1. The CDR3 runs to 15 residues. V was clipped by 6 bases and J by 1 base; unmatched bases: 8. Looked up from germline, CDR1 is MDHEN and CDR2 is SYDVKM. In DNA, the CDR3 is TGTGCCAGCAGATCCCAGACAGGGAAGAACACTGAAGCTTTCTTT. Translated: CASRSQTGKNTEAFF.

The J gene is TRBJ1-2, the V gene TRBV6-5; no reliable D call. CDR3 length equals 13 residues. V gave up 7 bases and J gave up 0 bases, with 9 bases separating them. Germline V gives CDR1 MNHEY, CDR2 SVGAGI. CDR3 DNA: TGTGCCAGCACACCCTCCTCTAACTATGGCTACACCTTC. Encoded protein: CASTPSSNYGYTF.

Comment on this clone: This likely comes from a read error, as the CDR3 has no conserved phenylalanine or tryptophan at its end. The CDR3 DNA reads TGTGCCTGCCGTAAGGGTAGGGGCGAGCAGTACCTC. Protein: CACRKGRGEQYL. The chain links TRBV30 to TRBJ2-7, with a weak D call TRBD1 (5 bases). V shed 6 bases and J shed 6 bases, with 15 bases lying between them. The V gene's germline CDR1 is GTSNPN and CDR2 SVGIG (reference sequence). The CDR3 consists of 12 residues.

About this clone itself: A far larger clone differs by one base, so this is likely a read error. Other DNA sequences in the same sample also yield this CDR3. V gene TRBV28 combines with J gene TRBJ2-5; no clear D. CDR3 length equals 11 residues. V dropped 6 bases and J dropped 1 base, with 3 bases sitting between them. Germline V lookup: CDR1 MDHEN, CDR2 SYDVKM. CDR3 sequence reads: CASSTQETQYF. CDR3 in DNA: TGTGCCAGCAGCACCCAAGAGACCCAGTACTTC.

A word on this clone: Within the sample, other DNA sequences also encode this same CDR3. As DNA, the CDR3 is TGTGCCAGCTCACCTACAGGGCGGGATCAGCCCCAGCATTTT. It is translated as CASSPTGRDQPQHF. The rearrangement joins TRBV18 to TRBJ1-5, with D maybe TRBD1 (6 bases). V lost 3 bases and J lost 5, with 11 bases in between. CDR3 length equals 14 residues. Germline V gene sequence: CDR1 KGHSH, CDR2 LQKENI. Based on the CDR3 plus reference TRBV18 and TRBJ1-5, the full variable domain is NAGVMQNPRHLVRRRGQEARLRCSPMKGHSHVYWYRQLPEEGLKFMVYLQKENIIDESGMPKERFSAEFPKEGPSILRIQQVVRGDSAAYFCASSPTGRDQPQHFGDGTRLSIL.

J is TRBJ2-7 and V is TRBV29-1, with TRBD2 identical over 10 bases. This CDR3 has 14 residues. The germline CDR1 and CDR2 sequences are SQVTM and ANQGSEA. Losses at the gene ends were 2 bases for V and 7 bases for J; bases not matched to a gene: 8. Written as DNA, the CDR3 is TGCAGCGTTGAACTATCGGGACTAGCGAGGGAGCAGTACTTC. It specifies CSVELSGLAREQYF.

This chain connects TRBV4-2 to TRBJ2-7; 7 bases agree with TRBD2. The V gene end was trimmed by 0 bases and the J gene end by 2 bases; junction bases not matched to a gene: 4. Germline V gene lookup returns CDR1 LGHNA and CDR2 YNFKEQ. CDR3 size: 15 residues. The CDR3 bases are TGTGCCAGCAGCCAAGATACGGGAGGCCCCTACGAGCAGTACTTC. Translation: CASSQDTGGPYEQYF.

The genes are TRBV27 and TRBJ2-2; TRBD1 matches at 7 bases. The V and J ends lost 5 bases and 0 bases, in that order; junction bases with no gene match: 6. The CDR3 runs to 16 residues. CDR1 and CDR2 (germline): MNHEY, SMNVEV (reference sequence). CDR3 nucleotides: TGTGCCAGCAGTCCGACAGGGACCACGAACACCGGGGAGCTGTTTTTT. It translates to CASSPTGTTNTGELFF.

The chain uses TRBV6-1 and TRBJ2-3; 7 bases agree with TRBD2. The germline gives CDR1 MNHNS, CDR2 SASEGT. The CDR3 has 12 residues. After removal of 8 bases from V and 5 bases from J, the junction contained 4 bases not matched to a gene. The CDR3 region has the DNA TGTGCCAGCCTCCCTAGCGGAGATACGCAGTATTTT. Residues: CASLPSGDTQYF.

The CDR3 spells CASRHRLAGELDTQYF. In DNA form, the CDR3 reads TGTGCCAGCAGGCACCGACTAGCGGGAGAGTTAGATACGCAGTATTTT. The rearrangement links TRBV2 to TRBJ2-3; 12 bases are shared with TRBD2. With V trimmed by 6 bases and J by 5 bases, 9 bases remained unmatched. This CDR3 is built from 16 residues. CDR1 and CDR2 (germline): SNHLY, FYNNEI.

This clone was recorded at least ten times. In the same sample, other DNA sequences code for this CDR3. The rearrangement links TRBV5-4 to TRBJ2-2; no clear D gene. The ends were cut back, 1 base at V and 4 bases at J, with 8 bases in the middle. This CDR3 spans 14 amino acids. CDR1 and CDR2 from the germline V gene are SGHNT and YYREEE (reference sequence). CDR3 sequence: CASSLNAGTGELFF. The CDR3 nucleotides read TGTGCCAGCAGCTTGAATGCAGGCACCGGGGAGCTGTTTTTT.

The V call is TRBV10-3, the J call TRBJ2-3; 12 nucleotides line up with TRBD2. The junction had 4 bases not matched to a gene; V was cut back by 4 bases and J by 5 bases. CDR3 length: 15 residues. Germline V gene sequence: CDR1 ENHRY, CDR2 SYGVKD. The CDR3 DNA sequence: TGTGCCATCAGTGCTAGCGGGAGGGCCGGAGATACGCAGTATTTT. Its protein product is CAISASGRAGDTQYF.